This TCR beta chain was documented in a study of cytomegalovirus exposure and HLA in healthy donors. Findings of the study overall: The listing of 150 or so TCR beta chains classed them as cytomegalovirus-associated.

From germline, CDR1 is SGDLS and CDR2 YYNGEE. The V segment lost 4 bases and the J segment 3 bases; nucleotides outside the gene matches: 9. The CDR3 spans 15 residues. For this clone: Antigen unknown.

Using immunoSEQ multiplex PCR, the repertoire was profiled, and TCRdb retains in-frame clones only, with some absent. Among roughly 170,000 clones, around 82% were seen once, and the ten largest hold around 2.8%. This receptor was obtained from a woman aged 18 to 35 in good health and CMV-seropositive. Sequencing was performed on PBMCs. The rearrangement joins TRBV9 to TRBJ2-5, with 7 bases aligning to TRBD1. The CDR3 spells CASSPREGQKETQYF. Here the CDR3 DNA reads TGTGCCAGCAGCCCTCGCGAGGGACAGAAAGAGACCCAGTACTTC. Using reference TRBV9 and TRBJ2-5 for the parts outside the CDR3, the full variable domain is DSGVTQTPKHLITATGQRVTLRCSPRSGDLSVYWYQQSLDQGLQFLIQYYNGEERAKGNILERFSAQQFPDLHSELNLSSLELGDSALYFCASSPREGQKETQYFGPGTRLLVL.